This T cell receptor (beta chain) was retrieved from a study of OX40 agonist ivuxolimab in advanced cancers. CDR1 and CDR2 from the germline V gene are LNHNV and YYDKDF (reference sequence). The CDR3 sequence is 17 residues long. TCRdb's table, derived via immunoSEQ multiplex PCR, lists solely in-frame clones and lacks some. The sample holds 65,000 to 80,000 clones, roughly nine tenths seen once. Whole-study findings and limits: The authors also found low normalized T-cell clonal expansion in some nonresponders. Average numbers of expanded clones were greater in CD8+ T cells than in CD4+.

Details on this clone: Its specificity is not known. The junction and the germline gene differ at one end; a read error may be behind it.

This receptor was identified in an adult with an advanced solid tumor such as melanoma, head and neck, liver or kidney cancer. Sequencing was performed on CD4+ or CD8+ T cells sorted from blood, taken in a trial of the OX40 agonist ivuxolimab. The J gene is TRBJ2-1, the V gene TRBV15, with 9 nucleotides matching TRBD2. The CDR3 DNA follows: TGTGCCACCAGCAAATACAAAAATAGCGGGAGCTACGATGAGCAGTTCTTC. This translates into CATSKYKNSGSYDEQFF.